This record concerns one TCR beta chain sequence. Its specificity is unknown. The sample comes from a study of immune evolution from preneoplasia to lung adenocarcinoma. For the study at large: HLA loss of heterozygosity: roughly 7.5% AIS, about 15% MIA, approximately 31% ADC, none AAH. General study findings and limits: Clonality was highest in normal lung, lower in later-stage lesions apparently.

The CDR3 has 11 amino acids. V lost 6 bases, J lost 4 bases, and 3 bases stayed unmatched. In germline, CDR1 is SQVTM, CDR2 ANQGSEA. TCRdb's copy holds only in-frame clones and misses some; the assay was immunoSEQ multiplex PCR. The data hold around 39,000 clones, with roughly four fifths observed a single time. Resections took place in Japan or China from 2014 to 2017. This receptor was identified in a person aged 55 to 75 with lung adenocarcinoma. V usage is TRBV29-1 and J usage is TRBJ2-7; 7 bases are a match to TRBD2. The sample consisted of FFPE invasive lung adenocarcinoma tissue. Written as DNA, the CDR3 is TGCAGCGTAGGACTAGTTTACGAGCAGTACTTC. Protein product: CSVGLVYEQYF.